This T cell receptor (beta chain) was sequenced for a study of control samples from healthy donors and cancer patients. The CDR3 spans 13 residues. Deletions cut 1 base from V and 1 base from J, with 5 bases between. CDR1 is SGHAT, CDR2 FQNNGV, per germline. The count of this clone is one. Sequenced by immunoSEQ multiplex PCR; TCRdb stores in-frame clones only, minus some. The sample contains tens of thousands of clones, approximately 94% of which appear only once. The chain uses TRBV11-2 and TRBJ2-7; the D is unclear. This TCR came from a man aged 60 to 75 in good health. The source material was blood. The CDR3 sequence: CASSLVGSYEQYF. The DNA of the CDR3 is TGTGCCAGCAGCTTAGTAGGTTCCTACGAGCAGTACTTC.